This entry features one T cell receptor beta chain sequence. The antigen remains undetermined. Produced via immunoSEQ multiplex PCR; TCRdb's table is partial and in-frame only. The table shows under 50,000 clones, with less than 90% occurring only once. Per the germline V gene, CDR1 is DFQATT and CDR2 is SNEGSKA (reference sequence). The CDR3 is 11 residues long. Trimming cost V 5 bases and J 7 bases, with 9 bases left between them. These data come from a study of OX40 agonist ivuxolimab in advanced cancers. Whole-study results and caveats: There was clonal expansion of CD4+ and CD8+ blood T cells by week 6 at 0.1 to 3.0 mg/kg. There were, on average, more expanded clones in CD8+ T cells than in CD4+.

The chain combines TRBV20-1 with TRBJ2-1; D ambiguous. The receptor was isolated from an adult with an advanced solid tumor such as melanoma, head and neck, liver or kidney cancer. This specimen was CD4+ or CD8+ T cells sorted from blood, taken in a trial of the OX40 agonist ivuxolimab. The CDR3 spells CSAPVLNEQFF. CDR3 nucleotide sequence: TGCAGTGCTCCCGTCCTAAATGAGCAGTTCTTC.